The 32 T cell receptor beta chains below all came from one sample that was sequenced in a study of blood T cell repertoires in COVID-19. Repertoires were generated with immunoSEQ multiplex PCR, while TCRdb's copy carries only in-frame clones and drops some. The sample carries 250,000 to 400,000 clones, roughly 90% recorded once. Input material: PBMCs or T cells enriched from blood (not recorded which). The receptors stem from a man aged 55 to 70 who had recovered from COVID-19.

The J gene is TRBJ1-6, the V gene TRBV6-1; D is ambiguous. Trimming removed 2 bases from V and 6 bases from J, with 11 bases in between. Germline V lookup: CDR1 MNHNS, CDR2 SASEGT. The CDR3 length is 15 residues. CDR3 coding DNA: TGTGCCAGCAGTGAACGAGAGGAGGCTAATTCACCCCTCCACTTT. Protein sequence: CASSEREEANSPLHF.

The chain combines TRBV7-2 with TRBJ2-2; TRBD2 is a possible D gene (6 bases). CDR1 SGHTA and CDR2 FQGNSA come from the germline V gene. The CDR3 sequence is 16 residues long. V lost 0 bases and J 6 bases, leaving 14 bases between the germline ends. The CDR3 sequence: CASSLAPRGMAGELFF. CDR3 coding DNA: TGTGCCAGCAGCTTAGCGCCCCGCGGGATGGCCGGGGAGCTGTTTTTT.

The chain links TRBV12-5 to TRBJ2-3, with 8 bases that match TRBD1. J was trimmed by 5 bases and V by 5 bases; bases with no gene match: 12. The CDR3 covers 16 residues. Germline V lookup: CDR1 LGHNT, CDR2 FRNRAP. The DNA for the CDR3 is TGTGCTAGTGGTCCCGGAAAGACAGGGGTCGTAGATACGCAGTATTTT. It specifies CASGPGKTGVVDTQYF.

This chain connects TRBV7-2 to TRBJ2-3; 8 bases are a match to TRBD2. V lost 1 base and J lost 0; bases outside the gene matches: 3. Germline V CDR1 and CDR2: SGHTA, FQGNSA. CDR3 size: 16 residues. The CDR3 is CASSLVGTRSTDTQYF. The DNA of the CDR3 is TGTGCCAGCAGCTTAGTAGGGACTAGGAGCACAGATACGCAGTATTTT.

The chain links TRBV6-5 to TRBJ2-7; TRBD1 aligns across 9 bases. J was trimmed by 3 bases and V by 6 bases; bases with no gene match: 6. CDR3 size: 14 residues. Germline V gene sequence: CDR1 MNHEY, CDR2 SVGAGI. CDR3 protein: CASRVDRGGYEQYF. CDR3 sequence (DNA): TGTGCCAGCAGGGTGGACAGGGGAGGCTACGAGCAGTACTTC.

The count of this clone is one. The V call is TRBV9, the J call TRBJ1-3; D not resolved. V lost 0 bases and J 1 base, leaving 14 bases between the germline ends. This CDR3 has 17 residues. Germline values: CDR1 SGDLS, CDR2 YYNGEE. The CDR3 here is CASSVGSLGGSGNTIYF. The DNA of the CDR3 is TGTGCCAGCAGCGTAGGGTCGTTGGGAGGGTCTGGAAACACCATATATTTT.

V gene TRBV20-1 combines with J gene TRBJ1-1, with D unresolved. Trimming left V 5 bases short and J 1 base short, with 5 bases between. CDR1 DFQATT and CDR2 SNEGSKA come from the germline V gene (reference sequence). This CDR3 is built from 11 residues. The CDR3 nucleotides are TGCAGTGCTCGGGGGAACACTGAAGCTTTCTTT. Its translation is CSARGNTEAFF.

The V gene is TRBV19, the J gene TRBJ2-5, with 14 bases matching TRBD2. The V and J ends lost 10 bases and 2 bases, in that order; junction bases with no gene match: 9. CDR3 length: 16 amino acids. Germline V gene sequence: CDR1 LNHDA, CDR2 SQIVND (reference sequence). CDR3 bases: TGTGCCACAACGGGGACTAGCGGGAGCTGGCAAGAGACCCAGTACTTC. Its translation: CATTGTSGSWQETQYF. Looking up the rest from reference TRBV19 and TRBJ2-5 gives the full variable domain: DGGITQSPKYLFRKEGQNVTLSCEQNLNHDAMYWYRQDPGQGLRLIYYSQIVNDFQKGDIAEGYSVSREKKESFPLTVTSAQKNPTAFYLCATTGTSGSWQETQYFGPGTRLLVL.

This clone has just one count. The CDR3 loop reads CASSLVSQGRNQPQHF. As DNA, the CDR3 is TGTGCCAGCAGCTTAGTTTCACAGGGGCGCAATCAGCCCCAGCATTTT. J is TRBJ1-5 and V is TRBV7-8, with 7 bases fitting TRBD1. Germline V gives CDR1 SGHVS, CDR2 FQNEAQ. The V gene end was trimmed by 1 base and the J gene end by 2 bases; junction bases not matched to a gene: 5. The CDR3 totals 16 residues.

The chain combines TRBV7-6 with TRBJ1-3; 8 nucleotides agree with TRBD1. V dropped 1 base and J dropped 7; count of bases not matched to a gene: 6. The CDR3 totals 15 residues. Germline CDR1 SGHVS, CDR2 FNYEAQ. The CDR3 nucleotides read TGTGCCAGCAGCTTAGTGGCAGGGGGCAGGAACACCATATATTTT. This sequence encodes CASSLVAGGRNTIYF.

In this sample, this clone turned up once. This chain links TRBV5-1 with TRBJ2-2; maybe TRBD1 (6 bases). Germline assignment: CDR1 SGHRS and CDR2 YFSETQ. V lost 4 bases to trimming and J lost 4 bases, with 11 bases between them. The CDR3 has 14 residues. The CDR3 DNA follows: TGCGCCAGCAGCCCACAGGGTACCACCGGGGAGCTGTTTTTT. Protein product: CASSPQGTTGELFF.

Only one count was recorded for this clone. The chain recombines TRBV5-1 with TRBJ2-5; possibly TRBD2 for D (6 bases). The germline V gene encodes CDR1 SGHRS and CDR2 YFSETQ. V dropped 6 bases and J dropped 5 bases, with 17 bases sitting between them. The CDR3 is 14 amino acids. Here the CDR3 reads CASKGGDLGETQYF. The CDR3 DNA reads as TGCGCCAGCAAGGGCGGGGACTTGGGGGAGACCCAGTACTTC.

The chain employs TRBV29-1 and TRBJ2-7, with 12 bases that match TRBD1. V gave up 4 bases and J gave up 2 bases; unmatched junction bases: 6. CDR3 length: 15 residues. CDR1 and CDR2 (germline): SQVTM, ANQGSEA. The CDR3 region has the DNA TGCAGCGTTGGCACAGGGACAGGGGGCCCCTACGAGCAGTACTTC. Translated: CSVGTGTGGPYEQYF.

The V and J genes are TRBV5-1 and TRBJ2-6; a weak D match, TRBD1 (7 bases). V shed 7 bases and J shed 0 bases, with 11 bases lying between them. The CDR3 sequence is 15 residues long. Germline lookup yields CDR1 SGHRS and CDR2 YFSETQ. CDR3 amino acids: CASGQEGSGANVLTF. CDR3 DNA sequence: TGCGCCAGCGGACAGGAGGGCTCTGGGGCCAACGTCCTGACTTTC.

The chain combines TRBV11-2 with TRBJ2-5; the D gene is possibly TRBD2 (6 bases). Germline CDR1 SGHAT, CDR2 FQNNGV. The CDR3 extends over 14 amino acids. V was trimmed by 0 bases and J by 1 base, leaving 6 bases between them. The CDR3 protein is CASSLELAQETQYF. The DNA for the CDR3 is TGTGCCAGCAGCTTAGAACTAGCCCAAGAGACCCAGTACTTC.

This clone was found once. The V call is TRBV5-1, the J call TRBJ1-2, with 8 bases lining up with TRBD1. The length of the CDR3 is 14 residues. V trimming: 4 bases; J trimming: 5 bases; junction bases outside the gene matches: 7. Germline CDR1 SGHRS, CDR2 YFSETQ. CDR3 loop: CASSNLTGGYGYTF. The DNA of the CDR3 is TGCGCCAGCAGCAACCTAACAGGGGGGTATGGCTACACCTTC. Looking up the rest from reference TRBV5-1 and TRBJ1-2 gives the full variable domain: KAGVTQTPRYLIKTRGQQVTLSCSPISGHRSVSWYQQTPGQGLQFLFEYFSETQRNKGNFPGRFSGRQFSNSRSEMNVSTLELGDSALYLCASSNLTGGYGYTFGSGTRLTVV.

The chain carries TRBV5-6 and TRBJ2-1, with 11 nucleotides matching TRBD1. CDR1 SGHDT and CDR2 YYEEEE come from the germline V gene. V shed 2 bases, J shed 8 bases, and the junction held 15 bases outside the gene matches. The CDR3 has 18 amino acids. For the CDR3, the DNA is TGTGCCAGCAGCTTAACACTACTTGGACAGGGGGCAATCCATGAGCAGTTCTTC. Protein: CASSLTLLGQGAIHEQFF.

The chain carries TRBV7-9 and TRBJ1-2; weak D call: TRBD1 (5 bases). Per germline, CDR1 SEHNR and CDR2 FQNEAQ (reference sequence). With 1 base removed from V and 0 bases from J, the gap between germline ends came to 6 bases. The CDR3 extends over 14 amino acids. The CDR3 loop is CASSLEQANYGYTF. The DNA for the CDR3 is TGTGCCAGCAGCTTAGAACAGGCTAACTATGGCTACACCTTC. Drawing the rest from reference TRBV7-9 and TRBJ1-2, the complete variable domain is DTGVSQNPRHKITKRGQNVTFRCDPISEHNRLYWYRQTLGQGPEFLTYFQNEAQLEKSRLLSDRFSAERPKGSFSTLEIQRTEQGDSAMYLCASSLEQANYGYTFGSGTRLTVV.

The chain links TRBV13 to TRBJ1-2; D gene unclear. The V gene's germline CDR1 is PRHDT and CDR2 FYEKMQ (reference sequence). The CDR3 covers 15 residues. V was cut by 5 bases and J by 4 bases, with 17 bases left in between. CDR3 in DNA: TGTGCCAGCAGCGTCTCTTCGTTATCGGTCTATGGCTACACCTTC. Residues: CASSVSSLSVYGYTF.

DNA of the CDR3: TGTGCCAGCAGCCCACAGGGCCGCCCCTACGAGCAGTACTTC. It translates to CASSPQGRPYEQYF. The chain combines TRBV28 with TRBJ2-7; the D gene is possibly TRBD1 (6 bases). There are 14 residues in the CDR3. Germline V CDR1 and CDR2: MDHEN, SYDVKM. V shed 6 bases and J shed 2 bases, with 14 bases lying between them.

Only a few counts were recorded for this clone. The rearrangement links TRBV5-1 to TRBJ2-7; 7 bases map to TRBD1. CDR3 length equals 13 residues. V was clipped by 3 bases and J by 3 bases; unmatched bases: 3. The germline CDR1 and CDR2 sequences are SGHRS and YFSETQ. DNA of the CDR3: TGCGCCAGCAGCTCCGGGACAGACTACGAGCAGTACTTC. Amino acid sequence: CASSSGTDYEQYF.

The rearrangement joins TRBV11-2 to TRBJ1-2, with 12 bases fitting TRBD1. V gave up 0 bases and J gave up 4 bases; unmatched junction bases: 12. The CDR3 totals 19 residues. Germline V CDR1 and CDR2: SGHAT, FQNNGV. The CDR3: CASSLEPRDRGPLPYGYTF. Here the CDR3 DNA reads TGTGCCAGCAGCTTAGAGCCGCGGGACAGGGGGCCTCTACCCTATGGCTACACCTTC.

The chain has TRBV19 and TRBJ1-4; 7 bases are a match to TRBD1. J was trimmed by 5 bases and V by 2 bases; bases with no gene match: 5. Germline V gene data show CDR1 as LNHDA and CDR2 as SQIVND (reference sequence). CDR3 size: 15 residues. The CDR3 here is CASSIWDRANEKLFF. The CDR3 nucleotides are TGTGCCAGTAGTATATGGGACAGAGCAAATGAAAAACTGTTTTTT.

The count of this clone is one. V usage is TRBV28 and J usage is TRBJ1-6, with D possibly matching TRBD1 (6 bases). The CDR3 has 14 amino acids. Germline CDR1 is MDHEN and CDR2 is SYDVKM. V was cut by 8 bases and J by 5 bases, with 13 bases left in between. CDR3 coding DNA: TGTGCCAGCGCGTACAGGGCGGATAATTCACCCCTCCACTTT. The encoded protein is CASAYRADNSPLHF.

The chain recombines TRBV7-8 with TRBJ1-1; a weak D match, TRBD1 (6 bases). The germline CDR1 and CDR2 sequences are SGHVS and FQNEAQ. Trimming removed 4 bases at V and 1 base at J, with 25 bases between. CDR3 length: 19 amino acids. The CDR3: CASSSRGRGDILKNTEAFF. For the CDR3, the DNA is TGTGCCAGCAGCTCCCGGGGGCGGGGGGATATATTAAAGAACACTGAAGCTTTCTTT. The full variable domain, completed using reference TRBV7-8 and TRBJ1-1, is GAGVSQSPRYKVAKRGQDVALRCDPISGHVSLFWYQQALGQGPEFLTYFQNEAQLDKSGLPSDRFFAERPEGSVSTLKIQRTQQEDSAVYLCASSSRGRGDILKNTEAFFGQGTRLTVV.

The chain couples TRBV28 to TRBJ1-4, with TRBD1 identical over 11 bases. The CDR3 has 16 residues. The germline gives CDR1 MDHEN, CDR2 SYDVKM. Unmatched junction bases numbered 15, after V lost 7 bases and J lost 11 bases. CDR3 nucleotide sequence: TGTGCCAGCACCCCGGGACAGGGGGGAAGGAGATCCAAACTGTTTTTT. This codes for CASTPGQGGRRSKLFF.

The chain carries TRBV28 and TRBJ1-3, with D unresolved. The CDR3 has 14 amino acids. Per germline, CDR1 MDHEN and CDR2 SYDVKM. The germline V and J ends were trimmed by 8 bases and 4 bases, with 15 bases remaining between them. Here the CDR3 DNA reads TGTGCCAGCTCACCCGGCGGAGCCGGAAACACCATATATTTT. Residues: CASSPGGAGNTIYF.

This chain uses TRBV18 with TRBJ1-1, with a tentative D call TRBD1 (5 bases). With 2 bases removed from V and 1 base from J, the gap between germline ends came to 14 bases. There are 16 residues in the CDR3. Germline loops: CDR1 KGHSH, CDR2 LQKENI. CDR3 sequence reads: CASSPLEGAGNTEAFF. The CDR3 DNA follows: TGTGCCAGCTCACCATTAGAAGGGGCCGGGAACACTGAAGCTTTCTTT.

The rearrangement links TRBV24-1 to TRBJ2-1; D gene unclear. Germline CDR1 reads KGHDR; CDR2 reads SFDVKD. This CDR3 is built from 12 residues. V gave up 5 bases and J gave up 6 bases, with 7 bases separating them. The DNA of the CDR3 is TGTGCCACCAGTGGATCACTCAATGAGCAGTTCTTC. Encoded protein: CATSGSLNEQFF.

J is TRBJ2-2 and V is TRBV5-8; D may be TRBD2 (6 bases). Germline V gene lookup returns CDR1 SGHTS and CDR2 YDEGEE. This CDR3 is 16 amino acids long. The ends were cut back, 1 base at V and 6 bases at J, with 16 bases in the middle. The CDR3 is CASSLLWLASSGELFF. For the CDR3, the DNA is TGTGCCAGCAGCTTGTTGTGGCTAGCGTCATCCGGGGAGCTGTTTTTT.

The chain couples TRBV24-1 to TRBJ2-1; possible D gene TRBD2, 6 bases. V gave up 4 bases and J gave up 3 bases, with 12 bases separating them. The CDR3 is made up of 15 amino acids. Germline CDR1 reads KGHDR; CDR2 reads SFDVKD. The chain's CDR3 is CATSDPSGLYNEQFF. DNA for the CDR3: TGTGCCACCAGTGACCCATCGGGACTCTACAATGAGCAGTTCTTC.

The chain links TRBV28 to TRBJ1-4; the match to TRBD1 covers 7 bases. The V gene's germline CDR1 is MDHEN and CDR2 SYDVKM. The CDR3 length is 16 residues. Losses at the gene ends were 4 bases for V and 3 bases for J; bases not matched to a gene: 8. The CDR3 coding sequence is TGTGCCAGCAGTTCCTATCAGGGGGGAGCTAATGAAAAACTGTTTTTT. Translated: CASSSYQGGANEKLFF.